The 25 T cell receptor beta chains below come from one sample, sequenced in a study of cytomegalovirus exposure and HLA in healthy donors. The PCR ran on 60 Vbeta and 13 Jbeta primers. The assay was immunoSEQ multiplex PCR, and TCRdb's table has in-frame clones only and misses some. The table has around 140,000 clones, 50% to 75% seen once. The sample comprised PBMCs. The source of these receptors is a woman between 40 and 55 years old in good health and CMV-seronegative.

This chain connects TRBV6-5 to TRBJ1-2; D is undetermined. Trimming cost V 2 bases and J 5 bases, with 9 bases left between them. CDR3 length: 13 residues. The germline gives CDR1 MNHEY, CDR2 SVGAGI. The DNA of the CDR3 is TGTGCCAGCAGTTACCCGGGGTCTTATGGCTACACCTTC. It specifies CASSYPGSYGYTF.

The rearrangement joins TRBV4-2 to TRBJ1-2, with 7 nucleotides matching TRBD1. The germline CDR1 and CDR2 sequences are LGHNA and YNFKEQ. The CDR3 loop spans 15 amino acids. The trim removed 0 bases at V and 4 bases at J, leaving 5 bases unmatched. CDR3 coding DNA: TGTGCCAGCAGCCAAGAGACAGGGTTCGGCTATGGCTACACCTTC. Its protein is CASSQETGFGYGYTF.

This clone was seen a handful of times. V is TRBV11-2 and J is TRBJ2-5, with a weak D call TRBD1 (6 bases). The V and J ends lost 1 base and 4 bases respectively, with 13 bases between them. Looked up from germline, CDR1 is SGHAT and CDR2 is FQNNGV. This CDR3 region has 15 residues. The CDR3 region has the DNA TGTGCCAGCAGCTTAGCAGGGGCTAGGAGAGAGACCCAGTACTTC. The encoded protein is CASSLAGARRETQYF.

The rearrangement joins TRBV6-6 to TRBJ2-1, with 13 bases that match TRBD2. This CDR3 comprises 16 residues. The V and J ends lost 1 base and 6 bases, in that order; junction bases with no gene match: 3. Per germline, CDR1 MNHNY and CDR2 SVGAGI (reference sequence). The DNA for the CDR3 is TGTGCCAGCAGTTACTTCACTAGCGGGGGGGGCAATGAGCAGTTCTTC. Translated, it gives CASSYFTSGGGNEQFF.

This rearrangement joins TRBV4-3 to TRBJ1-2; 9 nucleotides agree with TRBD1. V shed 1 base and J 4 bases; nucleotides not matched to a gene: 1. Germline-derived CDR1 and CDR2 are LGHNA and YSLEER. The CDR3 covers 14 residues. The CDR3 coding sequence is TGCGCCAGCAGCCAAGTGGACAGGGGCTATGGCTACACCTTC. The encoded protein is CASSQVDRGYGYTF.

The count of this clone is one. The chain uses TRBV5-6 and TRBJ1-3, with a possible D match to TRBD1 (5 bases). Trimming took 4 bases from V and 3 from J, leaving 14 bases between them. Germline CDR1 and CDR2: SGHDT and YYEEEE. The CDR3 runs 15 residues. The CDR3 DNA reads as TGTGCCAGCAGCCTGCTTAGGGGAGGTGGAAACACCATATATTTT. This encodes CASSLLRGGGNTIYF.

This clone was seen only a few times. The chain has TRBV30 and TRBJ2-5, with D maybe TRBD1 (7 bases). Trimming shortened V by 7 bases and J by 2 bases, and 20 bases separated the two germline ends. The length of the CDR3 is 15 residues. Germline V gives CDR1 GTSNPN, CDR2 SVGIG (reference sequence). The CDR3 here is CASDQGGHPQETQYF. For the CDR3, the DNA is TGTGCCTCCGACCAGGGGGGCCACCCACAAGAGACCCAGTACTTC.

This clone was observed a few times. This chain links TRBV12-5 with TRBJ1-5; perhaps TRBD1 as D (5 bases). This CDR3 has 14 amino acids. The germline gives CDR1 LGHNT, CDR2 FRNRAP. The germline V and J ends were trimmed by 6 bases and 0 bases, with 9 bases remaining between them. DNA for the CDR3: TGTGCTAGTGGCCCAGGGTATAGCAATCAGCCCCAGCATTTT. This sequence encodes CASGPGYSNQPQHF.

This chain links TRBV7-8 with TRBJ2-5, with D perhaps matching TRBD1 (6 bases). V was clipped by 1 base and J by 1 base, with 10 bases between them. This CDR3 region has 15 residues. Germline CDR1 SGHVS, CDR2 FQNEAQ. CDR3 coding DNA: TGTGCCAGCAGCTTAGAGGGGGTTCTCCAAGAGACCCAGTACTTC. It codes for CASSLEGVLQETQYF.

This chain links TRBV7-2 with TRBJ1-4; TRBD1 might be the D (6 bases). The ends were cut back, 5 bases at V and 5 bases at J, with 9 bases in the middle. The CDR3 consists of 13 residues. Germline-derived CDR1 and CDR2 are SGHTA and FQGNSA. The CDR3: CASSRTVNEKLFF. The DNA of the CDR3 is TGTGCCAGCAGCAGGACAGTAAATGAAAAACTGTTTTTT.

The rearrangement links TRBV7-2 to TRBJ1-2; 8 bases agree with TRBD1. The CDR3 runs to 16 residues. V shed 5 bases and J 4 bases; nucleotides not matched to a gene: 12. Germline V gives CDR1 SGHTA, CDR2 FQGNSA. The CDR3 coding sequence is TGTGCCAGCAGCACAGGGGGGGCCCTAGGTTTCTATGGCTACACCTTC. It encodes CASSTGGALGFYGYTF.

This clone was counted a few times. The chain links TRBV27 to TRBJ1-1; TRBD1 is a possible D gene (6 bases). Trimming took off 5 bases at V and 0 bases at J, with 19 bases between the two ends. The length of the CDR3 is 17 residues. CDR1 is MNHEY, CDR2 SMNVEV, per germline (reference sequence). The CDR3, as DNA: TGTGCCAGCAGTCCCCACGGGACACCTCATATGAACACTGAAGCTTTCTTT. Translation: CASSPHGTPHMNTEAFF.

The chain combines TRBV18 with TRBJ1-1, with TRBD1 matching over 9 bases. The CDR3 runs to 18 residues. Trimming at V came to 2 bases and at J to 5 bases, leaving 15 bases not matched to a gene. The germline V gene encodes CDR1 KGHSH and CDR2 LQKENI. The CDR3 reads CASSPSSGQGIARTEAFF. The CDR3 bases are TGTGCCAGCTCACCATCCAGTGGACAGGGGATCGCTCGGACTGAAGCTTTCTTT.

The table lists this clone with a few counts. This chain joins TRBV11-2 and TRBJ1-1, with 7 bases aligning to TRBD1. Germline V CDR1 and CDR2: SGHAT, FQNNGV. J was trimmed by 5 bases and V by 0 bases; bases with no gene match: 9. This CDR3 is built from 16 residues. The CDR3 DNA reads as TGTGCCAGCAGCTTAGAGACAGGGACTGCGTATACTGAAGCTTTCTTT. It encodes CASSLETGTAYTEAFF.

This chain uses TRBV9 with TRBJ1-1; D ambiguous. Trimming shortened V by 2 bases and J by 1 base, and 18 bases separated the two germline ends. Germline lookup yields CDR1 SGDLS and CDR2 YYNGEE. The CDR3 contains 17 residues. The CDR3 spells CASSVGVSGWENTEAFF. CDR3 in DNA: TGTGCCAGCAGCGTGGGAGTCAGTGGGTGGGAGAACACTGAAGCTTTCTTT.

This chain links TRBV7-2 with TRBJ2-7, with D uncertain. The CDR3 contains 12 residues. Trimming took off 1 base at V and 3 bases at J, with 4 bases between the two ends. Germline-derived CDR1 and CDR2 are SGHTA and FQGNSA. The CDR3 nucleotides are TGTGCCAGCAGCTTAGTCCTCTACGAGCAGTACTTC. Translating it yields CASSLVLYEQYF.

V gene TRBV7-6 combines with J gene TRBJ1-1, with D perhaps TRBD1 (6 bases). Germline V CDR1 and CDR2: SGHVS, FNYEAQ. The CDR3 loop spans 15 amino acids. V was pared by 5 bases and J by 1 base, with 14 bases between. The CDR3 sequence is CASSRDRIQNTEAFF. The CDR3 DNA reads TGTGCCAGCAGCCGCGACAGGATTCAGAACACTGAAGCTTTCTTT.

This sequence joins TRBV4-2 and TRBJ1-5; D not resolved. Germline V gene sequence: CDR1 LGHNA, CDR2 YNFKEQ. The CDR3 length is 12 residues. Trimming took off 4 bases at V and 6 bases at J, with 7 bases between the two ends. CDR3 residues: CASSRESQPQHF. Here the CDR3 DNA reads TGTGCCAGCAGCCGGGAGAGTCAGCCCCAGCATTTT.

The chain has TRBV29-1 and TRBJ1-1; D remains unclear. The germline CDR1 and CDR2 sequences are SQVTM and ANQGSEA. The CDR3 runs 12 residues. Deletions cut 0 bases from V and 5 bases from J, with 7 bases between. The CDR3 coding sequence is TGCAGCGTTGAAGATCGGAGGACTGAAGCTTTCTTT. Translation: CSVEDRRTEAFF.

This chain joins TRBV30 and TRBJ2-5; D perhaps matches TRBD1 (5 bases). The CDR3 has 13 residues. The V and J ends lost 2 bases and 0 bases respectively, with 7 bases between them. Germline assignment: CDR1 GTSNPN and CDR2 SVGIG (reference sequence). CDR3 sequence: CAWSSDNQETQYF. CDR3 bases: TGTGCCTGGAGTTCGGACAACCAAGAGACCCAGTACTTC.

The J gene is TRBJ2-5, the V gene TRBV5-1, with D hard to call. Trimming left V 4 bases short and J 2 bases short, with 3 bases between. Germline V gives CDR1 SGHRS, CDR2 YFSETQ. CDR3 length: 11 residues. CDR3 residues: CASSQQETQYF. CDR3 coding DNA: TGCGCCAGCAGCCAACAAGAGACCCAGTACTTC.

The chain carries TRBV27 and TRBJ2-5; 11 bases are a match to TRBD1. With V trimmed by 4 bases and J by 4 bases, 5 bases remained unmatched. This CDR3 is 15 amino acids long. The germline V gene has CDR1 MNHEY and CDR2 SMNVEV (reference sequence). The CDR3: CASSSGTGGVETQYF. The CDR3 region has the DNA TGTGCCAGCAGTTCCGGGACAGGGGGTGTAGAGACCCAGTACTTC.

This clone was observed once. The chain couples TRBV27 to TRBJ2-3; D gene unclear. The V gene lost 3 bases and the J gene lost 3 bases, with 7 bases spanning the gap. Germline CDR1 MNHEY, CDR2 SMNVEV (reference sequence). This CDR3 spans 13 amino acids. CDR3 loop: CASSLRWTDTQYF. CDR3 nucleotide sequence: TGTGCCAGCAGTTTGAGGTGGACAGATACGCAGTATTTT.

This chain connects TRBV10-3 to TRBJ2-7; maybe TRBD2 (6 bases). The V end lost 11 bases, the J end lost 6 bases, and 23 bases lay between the germline ends. This CDR3 is 14 amino acids long. Germline values: CDR1 ENHRY, CDR2 SYGVKD. The CDR3 region is CASGGGVGFGEQYF. As DNA, the CDR3 is TGTGCCTCCGGAGGCGGGGTGGGGTTCGGCGAGCAGTACTTC.

The rearrangement joins TRBV7-6 to TRBJ2-3, with TRBD1 identical over 7 bases. The CDR3 length is 14 residues. V shed 4 bases, J shed 6 bases, and the junction held 7 bases outside the gene matches. CDR1 and CDR2 from the germline V gene are SGHVS and FNYEAQ. CDR3 in DNA: TGTGCCAGCAGCTCTCCCTCGGACAGGGATACGCAGTATTTT. This encodes CASSSPSDRDTQYF.